A selection of T cell receptor beta chains follows, all from one sample in a study of regulatory T cells in long-lasting Graves disease. TCRdb independently ran MiXCR on the multiplex PCR reads; one entry per CDR3 protein. The sample has about 470,000 distinct CDR3 sequences, around a fifth seen once. The specimen comprised peripheral blood mononuclear cells (PBMCs), sampled when the disease was refractory, from a patient treated with antithyroid drugs. The receptor source for this set is a female donor with Graves disease. The CDR3 runs from the conserved cysteine through the conserved F or W. Each record gives: D gene, J gene, V gene, clone size, CDR3 protein, CDR3 DNA. The D gene is left open where the match is weak. Size is omitted from some rows. Given values are once, few, many or a class for expanded clones.

d_gene: .
j_gene: TRBJ2-5
v_gene: TRBV5-1
abundance: .
CDR3aa: CASSSLGSVEETQYF
CDR3nt: TGCGCCAGCAGCTCCTTGGGGAGTGTGGAAGAGACCCAGTACTTC

d_gene: .
j_gene: TRBJ2-7
v_gene: TRBV10-3
abundance: many
CDR3aa: CAISDVGTEAEQYF
CDR3nt: TGTGCCATCAGTGACGTCGGGACCGAAGCCGAGCAGTACTTC

d_gene: TRBD2
j_gene: TRBJ2-5
v_gene: TRBV28
abundance: many
CDR3aa: CASSTGGRETQYF
CDR3nt: TGTGCCAGCAGTACGGGAGGTCGGGAGACCCAGTACTTC

d_gene: .
j_gene: TRBJ2-5
v_gene: TRBV11-2
abundance: many
CDR3aa: CASSSWTAGGETQYF
CDR3nt: TGTGCCAGCAGCTCGTGGACCGCTGGGGGGGAGACCCAGTACTTC

d_gene: TRBD1
j_gene: TRBJ1-1
v_gene: TRBV2
abundance: many
CDR3aa: CASSAGGVWNTEAFF
CDR3nt: TGTGCCAGCAGTGCAGGGGGCGTCTGGAACACTGAAGCTTTCTTT

d_gene: TRBD1
j_gene: TRBJ2-5
v_gene: TRBV7-9
abundance: many
CDR3aa: CASSPGQGETQYF
CDR3nt: TGTGCCAGCAGCCCTGGACAGGGGGAGACCCAGTACTTC

d_gene: .
j_gene: TRBJ2-5
v_gene: TRBV24-1
abundance: many
CDR3aa: CATSDRDNTRETQYF
CDR3nt: TGTGCCACCAGTGACCGGGACAATACCCGGGAGACCCAGTACTTC

d_gene: TRBD1
j_gene: TRBJ2-7
v_gene: TRBV12-3/TRBV12-4
abundance: many
CDR3aa: CASSVGQGASYEQYF
CDR3nt: TGTGCCAGCAGTGTCGGACAGGGGGCCTCCTACGAGCAGTACTTC

d_gene: TRBD1
j_gene: TRBJ1-4
v_gene: TRBV6-1
abundance: many
CDR3aa: CASSLDRGREKLFF
CDR3nt: TGTGCCAGCAGCCTGGACAGGGGGCGTGAAAAACTGTTTTTT

d_gene: .
j_gene: TRBJ1-1
v_gene: TRBV30
abundance: .
CDR3aa: CAWSVNLLTRAAFF
CDR3nt: TGTGCCTGGAGTGTTAACCTGCTTACTCGGGCGGCTTTCTTT

d_gene: .
j_gene: TRBJ1-6
v_gene: TRBV9
abundance: .
CDR3aa: CASSVGTVGNSPLHF
CDR3nt: TGTGCCAGCTCTGTGGGAACAGTTGGGAATTCACCCCTCCACTTT

d_gene: .
j_gene: TRBJ1-5
v_gene: TRBV18
abundance: .
CDR3aa: CASGGGQDQPQHF
CDR3nt: TGTGCCAGCGGGGGGGGGCAAGATCAGCCCCAGCATTTT

d_gene: .
j_gene: TRBJ1-1
v_gene: TRBV12-3/TRBV12-4
abundance: .
CDR3aa: CASSLRPRDTEAFF
CDR3nt: TGTGCCAGCAGTTTAAGACCGAGGGACACTGAAGCTTTCTTT

d_gene: TRBD2
j_gene: TRBJ2-7
v_gene: TRBV28
abundance: many
CDR3aa: CASSLPTSGSLYEQYF
CDR3nt: TGTGCCAGCAGTTTACCGACTAGCGGGAGCCTCTACGAGCAGTACTTC

d_gene: TRBD2
j_gene: TRBJ2-7
v_gene: TRBV7-2
abundance: .
CDR3aa: CASSLKGLAGEQYF
CDR3nt: TGTGCCAGCAGCTTGAAGGGACTAGCGGGAGAGCAGTACTTC

d_gene: .
j_gene: TRBJ1-2
v_gene: TRBV20-1
abundance: many
CDR3aa: CSATDRFDGYTF
CDR3nt: TGCAGTGCTACAGACAGGTTCGATGGCTACACCTTC

d_gene: .
j_gene: TRBJ1-5
v_gene: TRBV12-3/TRBV12-4
abundance: many
CDR3aa: CASRAGGMFEPQHF
CDR3nt: TGTGCCAGCAGGGCCGGGGGGATGTTTGAGCCCCAGCATTTT

d_gene: .
j_gene: TRBJ2-2
v_gene: TRBV9
abundance: .
CDR3aa: CASSVATGRIIENTGELFF
CDR3nt: TGTGCCAGCAGCGTAGCTACAGGGAGAATCATCGAGAACACCGGGGAGCTGTTTTTT

d_gene: .
j_gene: TRBJ1-2
v_gene: TRBV6-1
abundance: few
CDR3aa: CASRAFTNYGYTF
CDR3nt: TGTGCCAGCAGAGCTTTCACTAACTATGGCTACACCTTC

d_gene: TRBD1
j_gene: TRBJ1-4
v_gene: TRBV2
abundance: many
CDR3aa: CASSRTGPANEKLFF
CDR3nt: TGTGCCAGCAGTCGGACAGGGCCGGCTAATGAAAAACTGTTTTTT

d_gene: .
j_gene: TRBJ2-1
v_gene: TRBV12-3/TRBV12-4
abundance: .
CDR3aa: CASSFEPDPVGEQFF
CDR3nt: TGTGCCAGCAGTTTTGAACCCGACCCAGTGGGTGAGCAGTTCTTC

d_gene: TRBD2
j_gene: TRBJ2-5
v_gene: TRBV18
abundance: few
CDR3aa: CASSPAGTKGETQYF
CDR3nt: TGTGCCAGCTCACCTGCCGGGACTAAAGGGGAGACCCAGTACTTC

d_gene: .
j_gene: TRBJ2-7
v_gene: TRBV19
abundance: .
CDR3aa: CASSIMGSEEQYF
CDR3nt: TGTGCCAGTAGTATCATGGGTTCCGAGGAGCAGTACTTC

d_gene: .
j_gene: TRBJ1-2
v_gene: TRBV12-3/TRBV12-4
abundance: many
CDR3aa: CASRGEVGGRGYTF
CDR3nt: TGTGCCAGCAGGGGCGAGGTGGGAGGGCGAGGCTACACCTTC

d_gene: .
j_gene: TRBJ2-5
v_gene: TRBV13
abundance: .
CDR3aa: CASSAGQGLGSWETQYF
CDR3nt: TGTGCCAGCAGCGCGGGTCAGGGTTTAGGGTCGTGGGAGACCCAGTACTTC

d_gene: TRBD1
j_gene: TRBJ2-5
v_gene: TRBV7-7
abundance: many
CDR3aa: CASSPGQGAEAETQYF
CDR3nt: TGTGCTAGCAGCCCAGGACAGGGGGCGGAGGCGGAGACCCAGTACTTC

d_gene: TRBD2
j_gene: TRBJ2-7
v_gene: TRBV20-1
abundance: few
CDR3aa: CSAAQSGKVVEQYF
CDR3nt: TGCAGTGCTGCCCAAAGCGGGAAGGTCGTCGAGCAGTACTTC

d_gene: .
j_gene: TRBJ1-1
v_gene: TRBV28
abundance: many
CDR3aa: CASSSLQDMVNTEAFF
CDR3nt: TGTGCCAGCAGTTCTCTGCAGGACATGGTGAACACTGAAGCTTTCTTT

d_gene: .
j_gene: TRBJ2-5
v_gene: TRBV7-8
abundance: many
CDR3aa: CASSLGFSQAGETQYF
CDR3nt: TGTGCCAGCAGCTTAGGTTTCAGCCAGGCGGGGGAGACCCAGTACTTC

d_gene: .
j_gene: TRBJ1-6
v_gene: TRBV14
abundance: .
CDR3aa: CASSQPTRGGSSPLHF
CDR3nt: TGTGCCAGCAGCCAACCTACCCGTGGCGGAAGTTCACCCCTCCACTTT

d_gene: .
j_gene: TRBJ1-2
v_gene: TRBV12-3/TRBV12-4
abundance: many
CDR3aa: CASSLEPVRYGYTF
CDR3nt: TGTGCCAGCAGTTTAGAACCAGTACGATATGGCTACACCTTC

d_gene: .
j_gene: TRBJ2-7
v_gene: TRBV6-2/TRBV6-3
abundance: many
CDR3aa: CASSYEGTYEQYF
CDR3nt: TGTGCCAGCAGTTACGAGGGGACCTACGAGCAGTACTTC

d_gene: .
j_gene: TRBJ1-2
v_gene: TRBV7-2
abundance: .
CDR3aa: CASRKRTAYGYTF
CDR3nt: TGTGCCAGCAGAAAGAGGACAGCCTATGGCTACACCTTC

d_gene: .
j_gene: TRBJ2-5
v_gene: TRBV12-3/TRBV12-4
abundance: many
CDR3aa: CASNLHLQETQYF
CDR3nt: TGTGCCAGCAACCTACACCTACAAGAGACCCAGTACTTC

d_gene: .
j_gene: TRBJ1-2
v_gene: TRBV4-2
abundance: few
CDR3aa: CASSQDRQGGGYTF
CDR3nt: TGTGCCAGCAGCCAAGATCGGCAGGGTGGTGGCTACACCTTC

d_gene: .
j_gene: TRBJ1-4
v_gene: TRBV7-2
abundance: .
CDR3aa: CASSLRGAGEKLFF
CDR3nt: TGTGCCAGCAGCTTAAGGGGGGCGGGTGAAAAACTGTTTTTT

d_gene: .
j_gene: TRBJ1-1
v_gene: TRBV10-3
abundance: many
CDR3aa: CAITKTGALTEAFF
CDR3nt: TGTGCCATCACTAAGACAGGTGCTCTTACTGAAGCTTTCTTT

d_gene: TRBD1
j_gene: TRBJ1-1
v_gene: TRBV10-3
abundance: .
CDR3aa: CAISEDRDRRNTEAFF
CDR3nt: TGTGCCATCAGTGAGGATAGGGACAGGAGGAACACTGAAGCTTTCTTT

d_gene: TRBD1
j_gene: TRBJ1-2
v_gene: TRBV20-1
abundance: many
CDR3aa: CSARTGQGGEDGYTF
CDR3nt: TGCAGTGCTCGGACAGGACAGGGTGGGGAGGATGGCTACACCTTC

d_gene: .
j_gene: TRBJ2-5
v_gene: TRBV3-1
abundance: .
CDR3aa: CASSQLGQTYQETQYF
CDR3nt: TGTGCCAGCAGCCAATTGGGGCAAACGTACCAAGAGACCCAGTACTTC

d_gene: .
j_gene: TRBJ1-2
v_gene: TRBV24-1
abundance: many
CDR3aa: CATSDLNANYGYTF
CDR3nt: TGTGCCACCAGTGATTTGAACGCTAACTATGGCTACACCTTC

d_gene: TRBD1
j_gene: TRBJ1-2
v_gene: TRBV12-3/TRBV12-4
abundance: many
CDR3aa: CASSRSRDREKRDYGYTF
CDR3nt: TGTGCCAGCAGTCGATCCCGGGACAGAGAAAAGAGGGATTATGGCTACACCTTC

d_gene: .
j_gene: TRBJ1-5
v_gene: TRBV19
abundance: few
CDR3aa: CASRVTIGGWDNQPQHF
CDR3nt: TGTGCCAGCCGGGTGACCATCGGGGGATGGGACAATCAGCCCCAGCATTTT

d_gene: TRBD1
j_gene: TRBJ2-5
v_gene: TRBV6-1
abundance: many
CDR3aa: CASTKTGYQETQYF
CDR3nt: TGTGCCAGCACCAAGACAGGGTACCAAGAGACCCAGTACTTC

d_gene: .
j_gene: TRBJ2-7
v_gene: TRBV7-9
abundance: few
CDR3aa: CASSPGANRSSPYEQYF
CDR3nt: TGTGCCAGCAGCCCGGGCGCGAATAGATCAAGTCCGTACGAGCAGTACTTC

d_gene: .
j_gene: TRBJ1-3
v_gene: TRBV4-2
abundance: .
CDR3aa: CASSQEEDYSGNTIYF
CDR3nt: TGTGCCAGCAGCCAAGAAGAAGATTACTCTGGAAACACCATATATTTT

d_gene: .
j_gene: TRBJ1-3
v_gene: TRBV3-1
abundance: .
CDR3aa: CASSQGPPWGNTIYF
CDR3nt: TGTGCCAGCAGCCAAGGGCCCCCCTGGGGAAACACCATATATTTT

d_gene: .
j_gene: TRBJ2-5
v_gene: TRBV2
abundance: many
CDR3aa: CASSTSQGSQETQYF
CDR3nt: TGTGCCAGCAGTACATCTCAGGGATCCCAAGAGACCCAGTACTTC

d_gene: .
j_gene: TRBJ1-5
v_gene: TRBV14
abundance: few
CDR3aa: CEGSNQPQHF
CDR3nt: TGTGAGGGGAGCAATCAGCCCCAGCATTTT

d_gene: TRBD1
j_gene: TRBJ2-7
v_gene: TRBV28
abundance: few
CDR3aa: CASSSGQGDEQYF
CDR3nt: TGTGCCAGCAGCAGTGGACAGGGAGACGAGCAGTACTTC

d_gene: .
j_gene: TRBJ2-1
v_gene: TRBV20-1
abundance: few
CDR3aa: CSARDKNEQFF
CDR3nt: TGCAGTGCTAGAGACAAAAATGAGCAGTTCTTC